One sample yielded the 21 T cell receptor beta chains listed below, sequenced in a study of tumor and adjacent non-tumor tissue in lung cancer. This sample's RNA came from whole unsorted tissue. The normal lung tissue was taken more than 3 cm from the tumor edge. A modified ARM-PCR protocol with three rounds of nested PCR amplified TCRbeta. Via MiXCR, TCRdb re-called the multiplex PCR reads, giving one row per CDR3 protein. The data show roughly 44,000 distinct CDR3 sequences, with roughly 60% seen just once and roughly 19% held by the top ten. Sequencing was done on a sample of distant non-tumor lung tissue. The receptors come from a woman in her 40s with non-small cell lung cancer.

This clonotype was counted ten times or more. The chain uses TRBV20-1 and TRBJ2-7; 7 positions match TRBD1. The J segment lost 0 bases and the V segment lost 3 bases, leaving 5 bases of the junction unmatched. Germline values: CDR1 DFQATT, CDR2 SNEGSKA (reference sequence). This CDR3 has 14 amino acids. CDR3 in amino acids: CSARQTGSSYEQYF. For the CDR3, the DNA is TGCAGTGCTAGGCAGACAGGGAGCTCCTACGAGCAGTACTTC.

This clonotype counts as medium-sized. The V gene is TRBV11-2, the J gene TRBJ1-1; D not resolved. Per germline, CDR1 SGHAT and CDR2 FQNNGV. The CDR3 contains 13 residues. V gave up 2 bases and J gave up 1 base, with 5 bases separating them. CDR3 in amino acids: CASSLSPNTEAFF. The CDR3 coding sequence is TGTGCCAGCAGCTTATCCCCGAACACTGAAGCTTTCTTT.

The chain recombines TRBV12-3 or TRBV12-4 with TRBJ2-7, with D perhaps TRBD1 or TRBD2 (6 bases each). CDR3 length: 13 amino acids. V was pared by 6 bases and J by 6 bases, with 15 bases between. The CDR3 DNA is TGTGCCAGCAGGGGCCGGGGGCGCCCCGAGCAGTACTTC. Protein product: CASRGRGRPEQYF.

As to this clonotype: One base away lies a much larger clone, so this may be a sequencing read error. V usage is TRBV28 and J usage is TRBJ2-5, with D possibly TRBD2 on 5 matching bases. Germline CDR1 is MDHEN and CDR2 is SYDVKM. The CDR3 runs to 13 residues. CDR3 protein: CDSSLTGKVTQYF. DNA for the CDR3: TGTGACAGCAGTTTAACGGGGAAGGTGACCCAGTACTTC. Full variable domain (rest looked up from reference TRBV28 and TRBJ2-5): DVKVTQSSRYLVKRTGEKVFLECVQDMDHENMFWYRQDPGLGLRLIYFSYDVKMKEKGDIPEGYSVSREKKERFSLILESASTNQTSMYLCDSSLTGKVTQYFGPGTRLLVL.

The rearrangement joins TRBV20-1 to TRBJ1-2; a weak D match, TRBD1 (6 bases). The CDR3 spans 13 residues. Germline-derived CDR1 and CDR2 are DFQATT and SNEGSKA (reference sequence). Trimming cost V 8 bases and J 6 bases, with 19 bases left between them. The chain's CDR3 is CSTLEQGRDGYTF. Written as DNA, the CDR3 is TGCAGTACCCTCGAACAGGGTCGAGATGGCTACACCTTC.

As concerns this clonotype: One base away lies a much larger clone, so this may be a sequencing read error. The chain carries TRBV20-1 and TRBJ1-4; TRBD1 matches 7 bases. The germline V gene encodes CDR1 DFQATT and CDR2 SNEGSKA (reference sequence). The CDR3 extends over 15 amino acids. V lost 1 base to trimming and J lost 12 bases; unmatched junction nucleotides: 14. CDR3 nucleotide sequence: TGCAGTGCTAGAGCCTTCGGGACAGCAGCAGAAGAACTGTTTTTT. Its protein is CSARAFGTAAEELFF.

This clonotype appeared a few times. The chain carries TRBV7-9 and TRBJ2-3; D possibly uses TRBD1 or TRBD2 (5 bases each). The CDR3 spans 15 residues. V lost 3 bases, J lost 0 bases, and 10 bases lay in between. Germline V gene data show CDR1 as SEHNR and CDR2 as FQNEAQ (reference sequence). This CDR3 is CASSFGAPSTDTQYF. The CDR3 DNA is TGTGCCAGCAGCTTCGGGGCCCCTAGCACAGATACGCAGTATTTT.

This clonotype was picked up a small number of times. A much bigger clone sits one base away, suggesting this may be a read error. The chain links TRBV30 to TRBJ2-7; D not certain. Deletions cut 3 bases from V and 3 bases from J, with 9 bases between. The CDR3 contains 12 residues. The germline V gene encodes CDR1 GTSNPN and CDR2 SVGIG (reference sequence). The CDR3 DNA sequence: TGTGCCTGGAGCCCCTCAGACTACGAGCAGTACTTC. Translated: CAWSPSDYEQYF. Full variable domain (missing parts from reference TRBV30 and TRBJ2-7): SQTIHQWPATLVQPVGSPLSLECTVEGTSNPNLYWYRQAAGRGLQLLFYSVGIGQISSEVPQNLSASRPQDRQFILSSKKLLLSDSGFYLCAWSPSDYEQYFGPGTRLTVT.

Remarks on this clonotype: A much more abundant neighbour one base away suggests this may be a read error. The rearrangement links TRBV7-9 to TRBJ2-3, with D uncertain. Trimming took 4 bases from V and 0 from J, leaving 11 bases between them. The CDR3 has 15 residues. CDR1 is SEHNR and CDR2 is FQNEAQ in the germline V gene (reference sequence). The CDR3 loop reads CASSSPGASTDTQYF. CDR3 bases: TGTGCCAGCAGCTCACCGGGTGCTAGCACAGATACGCAGTATTTT. The full variable domain, its missing parts supplied by reference TRBV7-9 and TRBJ2-3, is DTGVSQNPRHKITKRGQNVTFRCDPISEHNRLYWYRQTLGQGPEFLTYFQNEAQLEKSRLLSDRFSAERPKGSFSTLEIQRTEQGDSAMYLCASSSPGASTDTQYFGPGTRLTVL.

On this clonotype: The junction departs from the called germline gene at one end, perhaps through a read error. The genes are TRBV11-1 and TRBJ2-3, with TRBD2 as a possible D gene (7 bases). The CDR3 has 16 amino acids. Germline values: CDR1 SGHAT, CDR2 FQDESV (reference sequence). CDR3 amino acids: CASRSISGGSGDTQYF. CDR3 DNA sequence: TGTGCAAGCAGATCCATATCGGGGGGCAGTGGAGATACGCAGTATTTT.

Note on this clonotype: A read error is likely, as this CDR3 ends without the conserved phenylalanine or tryptophan. CDR3 sequence: CASRQLLGGTEAFL. The CDR3 nucleotides read TGTGCCAGCAGACAACTCTTAGGGGGCACTGAAGCTTTCCTT. V gene TRBV14 combines with J gene TRBJ1-1; maybe TRBD1 (6 bases). V gave up 6 bases and J gave up 4 bases, with 15 bases separating them. This CDR3 has 14 residues. Germline V lookup: CDR1 SGHDN, CDR2 FVKESK.

At least ten counts were recorded for this clonotype. The chain has TRBV5-6 and TRBJ1-1; D gene uncertain. This CDR3 comprises 13 residues. CDR1 is SGHDT, CDR2 YYEEEE, per germline. V was pared by 0 bases and J by 9 bases, with 12 bases between. The CDR3 coding sequence is TGTGCCAGCAGCTTGGCGGCACCATCACAAGCTTTCTTT. Translation: CASSLAAPSQAFF.

Concerning this clonotype itself: The CDR3 does not close with the conserved phenylalanine or tryptophan, likely indicating a read error. The genes are TRBV29-1 and TRBJ2-1, with D possibly matching TRBD1 (6 bases). Germline assignment: CDR1 SQVTM and CDR2 ANQGSEA. V lost 5 bases and J lost 8, with 16 bases in between. CDR3 size: 13 residues. The CDR3 nucleotides read TGCAGCGTTTTTTCAGGGGTCCCCTATGAGCAGTTCCTC. It translates to CSVFSGVPYEQFL.

As concerns this clonotype: Germline is not matched at one junction end, which may reflect a read error. The J gene is TRBJ2-1, the V gene TRBV5-1; 7 nucleotides align to TRBD1. The germline gives CDR1 SGHRS, CDR2 YFSETQ. The CDR3 sequence is 14 residues long. DNA of the CDR3: TGCGCCAGCAGCAGAACCGGGACAGACAATGAGCTGTTCTTC. It yields the protein CASSRTGTDNELFF.

For this clonotype: Possible read error: a much larger clone is one base away. This sequence joins TRBV5-4 and TRBJ2-6, with 7 bases fitting TRBD1. The CDR3 is 17 residues long. Germline V gene data show CDR1 as SGHNT and CDR2 as YYREEE (reference sequence). DNA of the CDR3: TGTGCCAGCAGCAAAGGGACAGCACCCTCTGGGGCCAACGTCCCGACTTTC. It yields the protein CASSKGTAPSGANVPTF.

Comment on this clonotype: Likely a read error: the CDR3 ends without its conserved phenylalanine or tryptophan. The DNA is omitted, as the CDR3 cannot be located on it reliably, and the CDR3 follows TCRdb's listing. This rearrangement joins TRBV29-1 to TRBJ2-1; the table's D gene call, TRBD2, was not cross checked with the DNA. The CDR3 numbers 15 amino acids, ends counted. Per the germline V gene, CDR1 is SQVTM and CDR2 is ANQGSEA. CDR3 region: CSVGKGLAVYNEQFV.

This clonotype was recorded many times. The J gene is TRBJ2-3, the V gene TRBV14; D might be TRBD2 (7 bases). V dropped 5 bases and J dropped 2 bases, with 20 bases sitting between them. This CDR3 region has 17 residues. Germline CDR1 SGHDN, CDR2 FVKESK. The CDR3, as DNA: TGTGCCAGCAGCGCCCGGGGGGCTCGGCCTGACACAGATACGCAGTATTTT. Its protein product is CASSARGARPDTDTQYF.

Notes on this clonotype: The missing conserved phenylalanine or tryptophan at the end of this CDR3 makes a read error likely. This chain joins TRBV13 and TRBJ2-6, with TRBD1 as a possible D gene (5 bases). This CDR3 has 15 amino acids. Germline V gene sequence: CDR1 PRHDT, CDR2 FYEKMQ (reference sequence). CDR3 in DNA: TGTGCCAGCAGCCACAGGAAATCTGAGGCCAACGTCCTGACTTTA. Translated: CASSHRKSEANVLTL.

Comment on this clonotype: A read error may be the cause here, since a much bigger clone is one base away. CDR3 residues: CVSSRAGDGNTIYF. The CDR3 DNA reads TGTGTCAGCAGCCGGGCAGGGGATGGAAACACCATATATTTT. The chain has TRBV12-3 or TRBV12-4 and TRBJ1-3, with D tentatively TRBD1 (6 bases). This CDR3 region has 14 residues.

Note on this clonotype: An end of the junction differs from the germline gene, which may be a read error. The chain is built from TRBV6-1 and TRBJ1-5; D uncertain. Germline V gives CDR1 MNHNS, CDR2 SASEGT. CDR3 length: 15 residues. CDR3 region: CVSSEALGDNQPQHF. CDR3 coding DNA: TGTGTCAGCAGTGAAGCACTTGGTGACAATCAGCCCCAGCATTTT.

In the case of this clonotype: The junction shows a germline mismatch at one end, possibly a read error. The chain couples TRBV29-1 to TRBJ2-1; D might be TRBD2 (6 bases). In germline, CDR1 is SQVTM, CDR2 ANQGSEA. There are 13 residues in the CDR3. This chain's CDR3 is CSVKRALRNEQLF. CDR3 in DNA: TGCAGCGTAAAGCGGGCACTTCGCAATGAGCAGCTCTTC.